What follows is one T cell receptor beta chain and its context. Its antigen is still unknown. These data originate in a study of OX40 agonist ivuxolimab in advanced cancers. Produced via immunoSEQ multiplex PCR; TCRdb's table is partial and in-frame only. The sample consists of around 80,000 clones, roughly 84% of them appearing once. Germline V gene lookup returns CDR1 SGHVS and CDR2 FQNEAQ. The CDR3 sequence is 12 residues long. Trimming removed 6 bases at V and 4 bases at J, with 10 bases between. Study results and limitations: The authors also found low normalized T-cell clonal expansion in some nonresponders.

The gene calls are TRBV7-8 and TRBJ2-7; D unresolved. Sequenced material: CD4+ or CD8+ T cells sorted from blood, taken in a trial of the OX40 agonist ivuxolimab. This clonotype was sampled from an adult with an advanced solid tumor such as melanoma, head and neck, liver or kidney cancer. The CDR3 here is CASRRAGYEQYF. CDR3 sequence (DNA): TGTGCCAGCAGAAGGGCAGGTTACGAGCAGTACTTC. Supplemented by reference TRBV7-8 and TRBJ2-7, the full variable domain reads GAGVSQSPRYKVAKRGQDVALRCDPISGHVSLFWYQQALGQGPEFLTYFQNEAQLDKSGLPSDRFFAERPEGSVSTLKIQRTQQEDSAVYLCASRRAGYEQYFGPGTRLTVT.